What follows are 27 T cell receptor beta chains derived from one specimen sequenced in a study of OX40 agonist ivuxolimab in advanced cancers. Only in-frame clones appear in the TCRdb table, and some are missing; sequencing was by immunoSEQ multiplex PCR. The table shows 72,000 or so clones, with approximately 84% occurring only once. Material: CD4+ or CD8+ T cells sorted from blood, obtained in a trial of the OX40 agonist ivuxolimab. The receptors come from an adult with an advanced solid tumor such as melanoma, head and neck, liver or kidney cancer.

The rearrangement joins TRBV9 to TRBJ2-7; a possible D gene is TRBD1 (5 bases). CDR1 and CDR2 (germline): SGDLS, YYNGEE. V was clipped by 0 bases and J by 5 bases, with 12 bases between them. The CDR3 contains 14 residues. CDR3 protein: CASSVGGSRDEQYF. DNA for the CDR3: TGTGCCAGCAGCGTAGGTGGTTCCAGGGACGAGCAGTACTTC.

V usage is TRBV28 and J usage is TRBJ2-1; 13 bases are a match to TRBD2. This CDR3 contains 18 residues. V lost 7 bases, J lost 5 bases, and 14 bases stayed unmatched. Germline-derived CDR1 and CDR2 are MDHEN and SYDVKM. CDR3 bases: TGTGCCAGCACCCCGACTAGCGGGGGGCCCCACCCCAACAATGAGCAGTTCTTC. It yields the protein CASTPTSGGPHPNNEQFF.

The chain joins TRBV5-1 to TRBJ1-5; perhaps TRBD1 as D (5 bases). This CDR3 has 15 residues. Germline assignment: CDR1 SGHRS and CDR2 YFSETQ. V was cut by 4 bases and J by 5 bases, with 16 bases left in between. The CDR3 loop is CASSQGTGMDQPQHF. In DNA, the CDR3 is TGCGCCAGCAGCCAAGGGACGGGCATGGATCAGCCCCAGCATTTT.

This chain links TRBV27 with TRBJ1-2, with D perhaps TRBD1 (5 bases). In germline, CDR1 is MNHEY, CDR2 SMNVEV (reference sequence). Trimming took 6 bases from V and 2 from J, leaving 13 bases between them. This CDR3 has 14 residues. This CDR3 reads CASSQTVPNYGYTF. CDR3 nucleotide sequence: TGTGCCAGCAGCCAGACAGTCCCGAACTATGGCTACACCTTC.

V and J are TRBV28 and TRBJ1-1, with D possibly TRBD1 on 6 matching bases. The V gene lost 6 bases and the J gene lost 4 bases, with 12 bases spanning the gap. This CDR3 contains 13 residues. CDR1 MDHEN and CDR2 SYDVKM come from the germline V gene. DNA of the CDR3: TGTGCCAGCAGGGACAGATCGGGCACTGAAGCTTTCTTT. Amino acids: CASRDRSGTEAFF.

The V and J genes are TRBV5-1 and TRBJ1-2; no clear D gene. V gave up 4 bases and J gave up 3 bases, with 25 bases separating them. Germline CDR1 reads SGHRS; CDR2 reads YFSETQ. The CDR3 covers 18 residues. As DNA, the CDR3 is TGCGCCAGCAGCGCCGGATTAAAGTATACGGGAACCCACTATGGCTACACCTTC. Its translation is CASSAGLKYTGTHYGYTF.

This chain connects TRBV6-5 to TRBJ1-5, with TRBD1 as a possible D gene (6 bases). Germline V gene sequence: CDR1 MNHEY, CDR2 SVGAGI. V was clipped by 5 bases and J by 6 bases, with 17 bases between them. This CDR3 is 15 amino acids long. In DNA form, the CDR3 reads TGTGCCAGCAGTCCCAGGGGCTCCAAGGTTCAGCCCCAGCATTTT. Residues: CASSPRGSKVQPQHF.

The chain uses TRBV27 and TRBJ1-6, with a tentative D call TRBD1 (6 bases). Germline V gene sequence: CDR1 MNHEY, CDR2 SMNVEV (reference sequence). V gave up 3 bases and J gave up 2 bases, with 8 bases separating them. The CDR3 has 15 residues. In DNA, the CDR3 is TGTGCCAGCAGTTTTCGGGGGCCCTATAATTCACCCCTCCACTTT. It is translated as CASSFRGPYNSPLHF.

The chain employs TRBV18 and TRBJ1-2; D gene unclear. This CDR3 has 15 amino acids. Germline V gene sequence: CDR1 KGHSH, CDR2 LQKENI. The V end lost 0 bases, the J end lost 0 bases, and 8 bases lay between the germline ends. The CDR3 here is CASSPPSVTNYGYTF. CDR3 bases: TGTGCCAGCTCACCACCGTCAGTGACTAACTATGGCTACACCTTC.

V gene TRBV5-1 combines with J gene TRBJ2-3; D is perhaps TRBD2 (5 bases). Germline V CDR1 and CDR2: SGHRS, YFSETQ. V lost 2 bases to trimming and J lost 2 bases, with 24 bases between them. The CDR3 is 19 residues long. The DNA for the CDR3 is TGCGCCAGCAGCTTAAAGGGAAGGGAGAGCATGAGGAACACAGATACGCAGTATTTT. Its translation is CASSLKGRESMRNTDTQYF.

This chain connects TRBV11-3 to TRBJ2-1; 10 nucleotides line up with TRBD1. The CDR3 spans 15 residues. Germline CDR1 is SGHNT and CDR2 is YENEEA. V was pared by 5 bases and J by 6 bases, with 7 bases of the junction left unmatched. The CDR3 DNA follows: TGTGCCAGCAGCCTGACAGGGGGCAAAGGCAATGAGCAGTTCTTC. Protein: CASSLTGGKGNEQFF.

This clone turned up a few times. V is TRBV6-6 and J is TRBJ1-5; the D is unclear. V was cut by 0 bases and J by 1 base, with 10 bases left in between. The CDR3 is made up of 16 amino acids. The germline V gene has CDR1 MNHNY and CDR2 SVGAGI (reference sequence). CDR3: CASSYSMGGSNQPQHF. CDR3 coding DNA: TGTGCCAGCAGTTACTCGATGGGAGGGAGCAATCAGCCCCAGCATTTT.

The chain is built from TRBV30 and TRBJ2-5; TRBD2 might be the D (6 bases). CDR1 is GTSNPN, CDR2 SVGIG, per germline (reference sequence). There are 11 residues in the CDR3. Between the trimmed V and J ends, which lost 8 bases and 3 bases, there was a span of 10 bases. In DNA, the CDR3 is TGTGCCGCGACGGGGGAAGAGACCCAGTACTTC. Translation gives CAATGEETQYF.

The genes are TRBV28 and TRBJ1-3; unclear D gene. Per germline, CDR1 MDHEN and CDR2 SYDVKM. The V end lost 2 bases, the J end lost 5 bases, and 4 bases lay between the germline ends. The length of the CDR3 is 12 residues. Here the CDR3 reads CASSLNRNTIYF. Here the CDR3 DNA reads TGTGCCAGCAGTTTAAATAGAAACACCATATATTTT.

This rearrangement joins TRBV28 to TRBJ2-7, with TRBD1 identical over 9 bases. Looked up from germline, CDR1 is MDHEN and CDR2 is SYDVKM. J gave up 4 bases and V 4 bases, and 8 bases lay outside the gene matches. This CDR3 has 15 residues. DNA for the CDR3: TGTGCCAGCAGTTCCCCGGGACAGGGACGGTACGAGCAGTACTTC. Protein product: CASSSPGQGRYEQYF.

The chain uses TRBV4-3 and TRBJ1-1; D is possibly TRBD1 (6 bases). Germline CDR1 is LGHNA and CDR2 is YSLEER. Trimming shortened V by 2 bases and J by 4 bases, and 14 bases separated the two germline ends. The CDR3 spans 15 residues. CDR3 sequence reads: CASSQQTGWGTEAFF. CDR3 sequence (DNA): TGCGCCAGCAGCCAACAAACAGGGTGGGGCACTGAAGCTTTCTTT.

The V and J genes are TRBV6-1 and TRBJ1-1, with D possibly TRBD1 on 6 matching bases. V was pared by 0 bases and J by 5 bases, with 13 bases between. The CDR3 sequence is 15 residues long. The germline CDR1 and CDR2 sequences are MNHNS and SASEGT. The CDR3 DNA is TGTGCCAGCAGTGAAGCGCTTCGGGGGCGGACTGAAGCTTTCTTT. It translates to CASSEALRGRTEAFF.

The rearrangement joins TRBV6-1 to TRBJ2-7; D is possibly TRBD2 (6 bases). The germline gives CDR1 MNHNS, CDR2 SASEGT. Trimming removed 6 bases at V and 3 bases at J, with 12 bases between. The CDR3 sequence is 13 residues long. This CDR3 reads CASRGQGGYEQYV. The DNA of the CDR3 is TGTGCCAGCAGAGGGCAGGGAGGCTACGAGCAGTACGTC.

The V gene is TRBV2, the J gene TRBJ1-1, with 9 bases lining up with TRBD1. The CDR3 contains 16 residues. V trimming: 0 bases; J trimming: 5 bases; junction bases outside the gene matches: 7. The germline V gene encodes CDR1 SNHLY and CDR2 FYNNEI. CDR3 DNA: TGTGCCAGCAGTGAAGCGAGGGGACAGGGATTAACTGAAGCTTTCTTT. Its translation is CASSEARGQGLTEAFF.

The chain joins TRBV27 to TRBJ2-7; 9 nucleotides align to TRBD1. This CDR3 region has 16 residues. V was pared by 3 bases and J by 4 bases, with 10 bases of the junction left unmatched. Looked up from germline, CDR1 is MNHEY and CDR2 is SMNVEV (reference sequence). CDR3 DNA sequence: TGTGCCAGCAGTTTGAGGGTGGGACAGGGACAATACGAGCAGTACTTC. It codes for CASSLRVGQGQYEQYF.

CDR3 residues: CASSPNSGETQYF. The CDR3 region has the DNA TGTGCCAGCTCACCAAATTCCGGGGAGACCCAGTACTTC. V usage is TRBV18 and J usage is TRBJ2-5; D ambiguous. The CDR3 sequence is 13 residues long. Germline-derived CDR1 and CDR2 are KGHSH and LQKENI. Trimming took 2 bases from V and 5 from J, leaving 9 bases between them.

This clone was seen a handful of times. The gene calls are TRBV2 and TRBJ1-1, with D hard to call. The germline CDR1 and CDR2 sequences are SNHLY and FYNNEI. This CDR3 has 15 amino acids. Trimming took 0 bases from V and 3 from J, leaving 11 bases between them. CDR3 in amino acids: CASSEAQGSYTEAFF. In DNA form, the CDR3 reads TGTGCCAGCAGTGAAGCTCAAGGGTCGTACACTGAAGCTTTCTTT.

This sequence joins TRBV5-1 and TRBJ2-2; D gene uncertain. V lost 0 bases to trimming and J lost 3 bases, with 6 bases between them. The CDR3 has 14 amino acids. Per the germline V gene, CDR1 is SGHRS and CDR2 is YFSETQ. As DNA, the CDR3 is TGCGCCAGCAGCTTGGTACAGTACACCGGGGAGCTGTTTTTT. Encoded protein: CASSLVQYTGELFF.

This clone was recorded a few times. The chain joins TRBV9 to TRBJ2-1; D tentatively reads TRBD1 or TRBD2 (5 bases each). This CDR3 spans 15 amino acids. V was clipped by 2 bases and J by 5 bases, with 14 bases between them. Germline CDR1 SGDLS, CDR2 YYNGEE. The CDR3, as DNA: TGTGCCAGCAGCGTGACCCGGGACCCGGACAATGAGCAGTTCTTC. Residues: CASSVTRDPDNEQFF.

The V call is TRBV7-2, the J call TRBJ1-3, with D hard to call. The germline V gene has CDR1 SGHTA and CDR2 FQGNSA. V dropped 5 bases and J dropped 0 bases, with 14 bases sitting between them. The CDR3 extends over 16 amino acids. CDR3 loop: CASSPQTANSGNTIYF. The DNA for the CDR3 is TGTGCCAGCAGCCCACAGACGGCTAACTCTGGAAACACCATATATTTT. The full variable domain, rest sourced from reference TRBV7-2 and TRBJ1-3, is GAGVSQSPSNKVTEKGKDVELRCDPISGHTALYWYRQSLGQGLEFLIYFQGNSAPDKSGLPSDRFSAERTGGSVSTLTIQRTQQEDSAVYLCASSPQTANSGNTIYFGEGSWLTVV.

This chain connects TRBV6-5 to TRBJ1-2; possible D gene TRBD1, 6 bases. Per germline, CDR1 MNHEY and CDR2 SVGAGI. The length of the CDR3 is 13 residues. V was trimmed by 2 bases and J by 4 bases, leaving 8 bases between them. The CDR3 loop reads CASSYTGTYGYTF. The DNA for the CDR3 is TGTGCCAGCAGTTACACAGGGACCTATGGCTACACCTTC.

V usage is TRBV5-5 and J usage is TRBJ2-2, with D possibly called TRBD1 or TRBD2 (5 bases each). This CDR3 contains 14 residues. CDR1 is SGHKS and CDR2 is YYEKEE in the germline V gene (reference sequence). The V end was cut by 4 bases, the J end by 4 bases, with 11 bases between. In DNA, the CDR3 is TGTGCCAGCAGCCCCCGGGACCTCACCGGGGAGCTGTTTTTT. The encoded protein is CASSPRDLTGELFF.